These 27 T cell receptor beta chains were all obtained from the same sample, sequenced in a study of graft-versus-host responses after intestinal transplantation listed by TCRdb under 2021. The library relied on the immunoSEQ multiplex PCR assay. TCRdb re-hosts the immuneACCESS table, in-frame sequences only. Its copies lack some clones; in the studies checked, an unresolved V gene accounts for under half of them, and the cause for the rest is not known. Counted in this sample were approximately 15,000 clones; 88% of them appeared once. The ten largest make up 5% to 6.5% of the sample. Sequencing was performed on PBMCs, taken roughly 110 days after intestinal transplant. The origin of the receptors is a human patient who received an intestinal transplant, so some T cells may come from the graft donor.

This clone has just one count. The rearrangement links TRBV7-8 to TRBJ2-3; tentative D call: TRBD2 (5 bases). Germline lookup yields CDR1 SGHVS and CDR2 FQNEAQ. This CDR3 region has 15 residues. Trimming removed 2 bases from V and 5 bases from J, with 14 bases in between. The CDR3 sequence is CASSLMGYREDTQYF. CDR3 nucleotide sequence: TGTGCCAGCAGCTTAATGGGGTATCGGGAAGATACGCAGTATTTT.

This clone has just one count. The chain uses TRBV5-1 and TRBJ2-3; TRBD2 matches at 8 bases. Germline CDR1 and CDR2: SGHRS and YFSETQ. The V and J ends lost 4 bases and 2 bases, in that order; junction bases with no gene match: 6. CDR3 size: 15 residues. CDR3 amino acids: CASSRTSGLTDTQYF. For the CDR3, the DNA is TGCGCCAGCAGCCGCACTAGCGGACTCACAGATACGCAGTATTTT.

This clone occurred once. This chain connects TRBV9 to TRBJ2-1, with D possibly matching TRBD1 (5 bases). Trimming removed 3 bases from V and 4 bases from J, with 8 bases in between. CDR3 length equals 13 residues. Germline V gene lookup returns CDR1 SGDLS and CDR2 YYNGEE. The CDR3 DNA is TGTGCCAGCAGCGAGACAGTTTACAATGAGCAGTTCTTC. Residues: CASSETVYNEQFF.

This chain connects TRBV11-3 to TRBJ2-1, with a weak D call TRBD2 (6 bases). V gave up 1 base and J gave up 8 bases, with 15 bases separating them. CDR1 SGHNT and CDR2 YENEEA come from the germline V gene. There are 15 residues in the CDR3. CDR3 nucleotides: TGTGCCAGCAGCTTAGGTGGGACTCAGGAAGATGAGCAGTTCTTC. Translating it yields CASSLGGTQEDEQFF.

This chain connects TRBV7-9 to TRBJ2-7; maybe TRBD1 (6 bases). The V gene lost 6 bases and the J gene lost 2 bases, with 17 bases spanning the gap. The V gene's germline CDR1 is SEHNR and CDR2 FQNEAQ (reference sequence). This CDR3 region has 15 residues. The CDR3 is CASSVTRDTTYEQYF. The CDR3 region has the DNA TGTGCCAGCAGTGTCACAAGGGACACCACCTACGAGCAGTACTTC.

This clone was counted between two and nine times. This chain uses TRBV5-4 with TRBJ2-7; D might be TRBD2 (6 bases). The V gene's germline CDR1 is SGHNT and CDR2 YYREEE (reference sequence). The CDR3 is made up of 12 amino acids. V lost 4 bases and J 1 base, leaving 6 bases between the germline ends. For the CDR3, the DNA is TGTGCCAGCAGCGGACTATCCTACGAGCAGTACTTC. The encoded protein is CASSGLSYEQYF.

The J gene is TRBJ1-5, the V gene TRBV28, with a weak D call TRBD1 (5 bases). Germline loops: CDR1 MDHEN, CDR2 SYDVKM. V was clipped by 6 bases and J by 3 bases, with 12 bases between them. This CDR3 comprises 14 residues. CDR3: CASSPQANNQPQHF. In DNA form, the CDR3 reads TGTGCCAGCAGCCCACAGGCGAACAATCAGCCCCAGCATTTT.

The V and J genes are TRBV18 and TRBJ1-5; 7 bases match TRBD1. The CDR3 extends over 15 amino acids. Per germline, CDR1 KGHSH and CDR2 LQKENI. V lost 1 base and J lost 2; bases outside the gene matches: 2. This CDR3 reads CASSPLGTGNQPQHF. CDR3 nucleotide sequence: TGTGCCAGCTCACCACTAGGGACAGGCAATCAGCCCCAGCATTTT. Combining the CDR3 with reference TRBV18 and TRBJ1-5 gives the whole variable domain NAGVMQNPRHLVRRRGQEARLRCSPMKGHSHVYWYRQLPEEGLKFMVYLQKENIIDESGMPKERFSAEFPKEGPSILRIQQVVRGDSAAYFCASSPLGTGNQPQHFGDGTRLSIL.

The chain has TRBV7-8 and TRBJ2-3, with a tentative D call TRBD2 (6 bases). CDR1 SGHVS and CDR2 FQNEAQ come from the germline V gene. V was trimmed by 5 bases and J by 1 base, leaving 16 bases between them. The CDR3 length is 16 residues. CDR3 nucleotides: TGTGCCAGCAGCCCAACCCAGCGGGTACGCACAGATACGCAGTATTTT. Amino acid sequence: CASSPTQRVRTDTQYF.

The chain employs TRBV15 and TRBJ2-5, with 8 bases matching TRBD2. The better agreement between TRBJ2-7 and the DNA end casts doubt on the J call. Per germline, CDR1 LNHNV and CDR2 YYDKDF (reference sequence). This CDR3 comprises 15 residues. CDR3 DNA sequence: TGTGCCACCAGCGGCTTCGGGGGGGCGGCCTACGAGCAGTACTTC. Protein sequence: CATSGFGGAAYEQYF.

The chain is built from TRBV19 and TRBJ1-4, with a weak D call TRBD1 (6 bases). V was pared by 5 bases and J by 6 bases, with 10 bases between. This CDR3 has 13 residues. Germline V lookup: CDR1 LNHDA, CDR2 SQIVND (reference sequence). For the CDR3, the DNA is TGTGCCAGTAGTGCAGGGGAACATGAAAAACTGTTTTTT. It translates to CASSAGEHEKLFF.

The V gene is TRBV7-3, the J gene TRBJ2-7; 9 positions match TRBD1. The CDR3 is 16 residues long. Germline CDR1 SGHTA, CDR2 FQGTGA. J was trimmed by 8 bases and V by 4 bases; bases with no gene match: 15. The chain's CDR3 is CASSSTPGTGKVQQYF. CDR3 coding DNA: TGTGCCAGCAGCTCAACGCCCGGGACAGGGAAGGTCCAGCAGTACTTC.

The CDR3 region has the DNA TGTGCCAGCAGTTACGCCGGCGACAGGGGTAGAGCTTTCTTT. The encoded protein is CASSYAGDRGRAFF. The chain employs TRBV6-6 and TRBJ1-1, with TRBD1 identical over 8 bases. Germline V gives CDR1 MNHNY, CDR2 SVGAGI (reference sequence). The junction had 9 bases not matched to a gene; V was cut back by 2 bases and J by 10 bases. The CDR3 contains 14 residues.

The V gene is TRBV6-1, the J gene TRBJ2-4; D uncertain. This CDR3 comprises 12 residues. Trimming shortened V by 1 base and J by 7 bases, and 5 bases separated the two germline ends. CDR1 and CDR2 from the germline V gene are MNHNS and SASEGT. CDR3 sequence reads: CASSEGVNIQYF. The CDR3 DNA reads TGTGCCAGCAGTGAAGGCGTTAACATTCAGTACTTC.

The rearrangement uses TRBV7-9 and TRBJ1-5, with D possibly TRBD1 on 5 matching bases. Germline V gene sequence: CDR1 SEHNR, CDR2 FQNEAQ (reference sequence). This CDR3 region has 15 residues. Deletions cut 3 bases from V and 4 bases from J, with 13 bases between. CDR3 region: CASSLAGTLNQPQHF. The CDR3 DNA sequence: TGTGCCAGCAGCTTGGCCGGGACCCTAAATCAGCCCCAGCATTTT.

As regards this clone: Relative to the germline gene, one junction end is altered; a read error may explain this. This chain connects TRBV6-6 to TRBJ2-1; D uncertain. Germline CDR1 and CDR2: MNHNY and SVGAGI (reference sequence). The CDR3 runs to 12 residues. The CDR3 is CANSLESNVQFF. CDR3 coding DNA: TGTGCCAACAGTCTAGAGTCAAATGTGCAGTTCTTC.

The rearrangement links TRBV19 to TRBJ2-1; TRBD1 matches at 8 bases. The CDR3 is made up of 16 amino acids. Germline lookup yields CDR1 LNHDA and CDR2 SQIVND (reference sequence). With 5 bases clipped from V and 3 bases from J, the junction kept 9 bases outside the gene matches. CDR3 loop: CASSFSQGVDYNEQFF. Written as DNA, the CDR3 is TGTGCCAGTAGTTTCTCACAGGGGGTAGACTACAATGAGCAGTTCTTC.

The chain has TRBV6-1 and TRBJ1-2, with D maybe TRBD1 (5 bases). V was pared by 6 bases and J by 8 bases, with 16 bases between. This CDR3 is 13 amino acids long. Germline loops: CDR1 MNHNS, CDR2 SASEGT. DNA of the CDR3: TGTGCCAGCAGGGCCGGGGCCCGAAGGGGCTACACCTTC. Its protein product is CASRAGARRGYTF.

The V gene is TRBV2, the J gene TRBJ1-1; unclear D gene. The CDR3 has 13 amino acids. Trimming stripped 2 bases from V and 2 bases from J, with 6 bases between. Germline lookup yields CDR1 SNHLY and CDR2 FYNNEI. CDR3 sequence: CASSELGNTEAFF. The DNA for the CDR3 is TGTGCCAGCAGTGAACTTGGTAACACTGAAGCTTTCTTT.

This chain joins TRBV4-2 and TRBJ2-1, with no clear D. From germline, CDR1 is LGHNA and CDR2 YNFKEQ. The V end lost 1 base, the J end lost 0 bases, and 13 bases lay between the germline ends. The CDR3 extends over 17 amino acids. CDR3 sequence (DNA): TGTGCCAGCAGCCAAGTCTCTACTATGAGCTCCTACAATGAGCAGTTCTTC. As protein: CASSQVSTMSSYNEQFF.

This sequence joins TRBV5-8 and TRBJ1-1; unclear D gene. There are 14 residues in the CDR3. The V gene's germline CDR1 is SGHTS and CDR2 YDEGEE. The ends were cut back, 2 bases at V and 6 bases at J, with 14 bases in the middle. CDR3 DNA: TGTGCCAGCAGCTTCCCGGCCCGGAATGCTGAAGCTTTCTTT. It is translated as CASSFPARNAEAFF.

The rearrangement links TRBV13 to TRBJ2-1; 11 bases line up with TRBD2. The germline gives CDR1 PRHDT, CDR2 FYEKMQ (reference sequence). The CDR3 sequence is 15 residues long. Losses at the gene ends were 3 bases for V and 9 bases for J; bases not matched to a gene: 7. The CDR3 spells CASSFQLAGVLEQFF. CDR3 sequence (DNA): TGTGCCAGCAGCTTCCAACTAGCGGGAGTACTTGAGCAGTTCTTC.

V is TRBV5-6 and J is TRBJ1-2, with 7 bases lining up with TRBD1. Germline V gene data show CDR1 as SGHDT and CDR2 as YYEEEE. This CDR3 has 14 residues. After removal of 1 base from V and 5 bases from J, the junction contained 5 bases not matched to a gene. CDR3 DNA sequence: TGTGCCAGCAGCTTGATGAGGGGGCGGTATGGCTACACCTTC. It encodes CASSLMRGRYGYTF.

The chain combines TRBV7-9 with TRBJ1-5; 8 nucleotides match TRBD1. V lost 4 bases to trimming and J lost 0 bases; unmatched junction nucleotides: 2. CDR1 and CDR2 (germline): SEHNR, FQNEAQ (reference sequence). The CDR3 extends over 15 amino acids. Written as DNA, the CDR3 is TGTGCCAGCAGCTCGGACAGGGATAGCAATCAGCCCCAGCATTTT. This sequence encodes CASSSDRDSNQPQHF.

This chain connects TRBV27 to TRBJ2-7; D is unclear. Germline values: CDR1 MNHEY, CDR2 SMNVEV (reference sequence). The CDR3 contains 13 residues. V was pared by 2 bases and J by 4 bases, with 9 bases between. The CDR3 nucleotides are TGTGCCAGCAGTTTAGGACGGATATACGAGCAGTACTTC. Residues: CASSLGRIYEQYF.

This sequence joins TRBV6-4 and TRBJ2-1; TRBD2 matches at 8 bases. Looked up from germline, CDR1 is MRHNA and CDR2 is SNTAGT. The CDR3 extends over 16 amino acids. J was trimmed by 7 bases and V by 0 bases; bases with no gene match: 8. CDR3 loop: CASSDSSAGVSNEQFF. The CDR3 DNA sequence: TGTGCCAGCAGTGACTCGTCAGCGGGAGTAAGTAATGAGCAGTTCTTC.

The V call is TRBV28, the J call TRBJ2-3; D is uncertain. This CDR3 is built from 12 residues. V lost 5 bases and J 3 bases, leaving 6 bases between the germline ends. From germline, CDR1 is MDHEN and CDR2 SYDVKM. This CDR3 reads CASSQSTDTQYF. CDR3 nucleotide sequence: TGTGCCAGCAGTCAATCAACAGATACGCAGTATTTT.